Below are 18 T cell receptor beta chains sequenced from a single sample in a study of CD8 T cell repertoires and HIV-1 epitope variants. Their specific antigens are unknown. Method: immunoSEQ multiplex PCR; TCRdb's copy keeps in-frame clones and lacks some. The sample gives some 7,300 clones, roughly 61% of which show up once; about two fifths is in the top ten. Sequenced: cultured CD8+ T cells derived from PBMCs. The receptors derive from a male donor with HIV.

This sequence joins TRBV6-7 and TRBJ2-7; the D is unclear. TRBV6-7 is an ORF for which the function is uncertain. The CDR3 contains 14 residues. V lost 7 bases, J lost 2 bases, and 15 bases lay in between. CDR3 nucleotide sequence: TGTGCCAGCAAAGAATGCATCCATACCTACGAGCAGTACTTC. Amino acid sequence: CASKECIHTYEQYF.

The rearrangement links TRBV11-2 to TRBJ1-3; D gene unclear. Per germline, CDR1 SGHAT and CDR2 FQNNGV. V was clipped by 3 bases and J by 8 bases, with 8 bases between them. This CDR3 region has 12 residues. In DNA, the CDR3 is TGTGCCAGCAGCTTCCCCATGGACACCATATATTTT. The encoded protein is CASSFPMDTIYF.

The chain employs TRBV7-9 and TRBJ2-5; the match to TRBD2 covers 8 bases. Per the germline V gene, CDR1 is SEHNR and CDR2 is FQNEAQ (reference sequence). Unmatched junction bases numbered 9, after V lost 4 bases and J lost 5 bases. The CDR3 has 15 amino acids. Here the CDR3 reads CASSSYREGGETQYF. The CDR3 nucleotides are TGTGCCAGCAGCTCCTACCGGGAGGGAGGGGAGACCCAGTACTTC.

The chain couples TRBV19 to TRBJ2-1; tentative D call: TRBD2 (6 bases). The germline V gene encodes CDR1 LNHDA and CDR2 SQIVND (reference sequence). The V gene lost 5 bases and the J gene lost 4 bases, with 12 bases spanning the gap. There are 14 residues in the CDR3. CDR3 nucleotides: TGTGCCAGTAGTTCTCACGGGACTTACAATGAGCAGTTCTTC. Amino acids: CASSSHGTYNEQFF.

The gene calls are TRBV28 and TRBJ2-1; 8 positions match TRBD1. CDR3 length: 19 residues. Per germline, CDR1 MDHEN and CDR2 SYDVKM. With V trimmed by 6 bases and J by 0 bases, 16 bases remained unmatched. The CDR3, as DNA: TGTGCCAGCAGCGAAACGACAGGGGACGGGGGTAGCTCCTACAATGAGCAGTTCTTC. This codes for CASSETTGDGGSSYNEQFF.

This sequence joins TRBV11-2 and TRBJ2-7, with a possible D match to TRBD1 (5 bases). Trimming cost V 0 bases and J 1 base, with 13 bases left between them. Germline loops: CDR1 SGHAT, CDR2 FQNNGV. This CDR3 is 16 amino acids long. Written as DNA, the CDR3 is TGTGCCAGCAGCTTAGATCCGCAGGGATCGTCCTACGAGCAGTACTTC. This sequence encodes CASSLDPQGSSYEQYF.

The CDR3 spells CASSLSRAGMRNTGELFF. CDR3 coding DNA: TGTGCCAGCAGCTTGTCGAGGGCAGGGATGAGGAACACCGGGGAGCTGTTTTTT. The chain combines TRBV5-6 with TRBJ2-2; D might be TRBD1 or TRBD2, each matching 5 bases. The V gene's germline CDR1 is SGHDT and CDR2 YYEEEE. Trimming took off 1 base at V and 1 base at J, with 17 bases between the two ends. The CDR3 consists of 18 residues.

This chain joins TRBV5-6 and TRBJ2-7; D call uncertain. Germline V gene sequence: CDR1 SGHDT, CDR2 YYEEEE. V lost 4 bases to trimming and J lost 0 bases, with 14 bases between them. CDR3 size: 15 residues. The chain's CDR3 is CASSTWTATSYEQYF. The CDR3 DNA reads TGTGCCAGCAGCACCTGGACCGCTACCTCCTACGAGCAGTACTTC.

This chain connects TRBV7-8 to TRBJ2-1; weak D call: TRBD2 (5 bases). Germline CDR1 SGHVS, CDR2 FQNEAQ. Trimming left V 1 base short and J 8 bases short, with 12 bases between. The CDR3 runs to 14 residues. CDR3 residues: CASSLDPGMDEQFF. CDR3 coding DNA: TGTGCCAGCAGCTTAGATCCGGGAATGGATGAGCAGTTCTTC.

V usage is TRBV11-2 and J usage is TRBJ1-2, with no clear D. The CDR3 is 15 amino acids. Germline V gene sequence: CDR1 SGHAT, CDR2 FQNNGV. Trimming left V 4 bases short and J 0 bases short, with 12 bases between. CDR3 nucleotide sequence: TGTGCCAGCAGCTCCGGGGTTGTCTCTAACTATGGCTACACCTTC. Translation gives CASSSGVVSNYGYTF. The full variable domain, in which reference TRBV11-2 and TRBJ1-2 provide the parts outside the CDR3, is EAGVAQSPRYKIIEKRQSVAFWCNPISGHATLYWYQQILGQGPKLLIQFQNNGVVDDSQLPKDRFSAERLKGVDSTLKIQPAKLEDSAVYLCASSSGVVSNYGYTFGSGTRLTVV.

The chain couples TRBV9 to TRBJ2-4; tentatively, D is TRBD1 (5 bases). This CDR3 comprises 15 residues. Germline loops: CDR1 SGDLS, CDR2 YYNGEE. V lost 0 bases, J lost 7 bases, and 14 bases lay in between. The CDR3 region is CASSVEGQGKNIQYF. CDR3 bases: TGTGCCAGCAGCGTAGAAGGGCAGGGCAAGAACATTCAGTACTTC. The whole variable domain, filled in from reference TRBV9 and TRBJ2-4, reads DSGVTQTPKHLITATGQRVTLRCSPRSGDLSVYWYQQSLDQGLQFLIQYYNGEERAKGNILERFSAQQFPDLHSELNLSSLELGDSALYFCASSVEGQGKNIQYFGAGTRLSVL.

This chain uses TRBV28 with TRBJ2-3; TRBD2 agrees at 8 bases. J gave up 2 bases and V 5 bases, and 6 bases lay outside the gene matches. CDR1 is MDHEN, CDR2 SYDVKM, per germline. The CDR3 is made up of 15 amino acids. DNA for the CDR3: TGTGCCAGCAGTACACAGACTAGCGACACAGATACGCAGTATTTT. It translates to CASSTQTSDTDTQYF.

The J gene is TRBJ2-7, the V gene TRBV7-9; D unresolved. CDR1 is SEHNR and CDR2 is FQNEAQ in the germline V gene (reference sequence). Trimming removed 5 bases from V and 2 bases from J, with 22 bases in between. The CDR3 is 17 residues long. DNA of the CDR3: TGTGCCAGCAGCCCCGGGCCCCCACACTTTCCCCCCTACGAGCAGTACTTC. It encodes CASSPGPPHFPPYEQYF.

This sequence joins TRBV29-1 and TRBJ2-7; D is ambiguous. Germline-derived CDR1 and CDR2 are SQVTM and ANQGSEA. The CDR3 length is 13 residues. V shed 4 bases and J shed 0 bases, with 10 bases lying between them. CDR3 region: CSVVTSSSYEQYF. CDR3 coding DNA: TGCAGCGTTGTTACTTCCAGCTCCTACGAGCAGTACTTC.

This chain links TRBV27 with TRBJ1-1; D gene ambiguous. The CDR3 spans 13 residues. CDR1 and CDR2 from the germline V gene are MNHEY and SMNVEV (reference sequence). The germline V and J ends were trimmed by 4 bases and 0 bases, with 6 bases remaining between them. CDR3 in DNA: TGTGCCAGCAGTTCCTCTGTGAACACTGAAGCTTTCTTT. Amino acid sequence: CASSSSVNTEAFF.

The sample holds a few counts of this clone. The chain couples TRBV11-3 to TRBJ2-3; a weak D match, TRBD1 (5 bases). With 4 bases removed from V and 4 bases from J, the gap between germline ends came to 6 bases. Germline CDR1 reads SGHNT; CDR2 reads YENEEA. The CDR3 has 12 residues. CDR3 protein: CASSSTADTQYF. CDR3 DNA: TGTGCCAGCAGCTCGACAGCAGATACGCAGTATTTT.

The V gene is TRBV25-1, the J gene TRBJ2-7; the D is unclear. V dropped 4 bases and J dropped 0 bases, with 16 bases sitting between them. Germline lookup yields CDR1 MGHDK and CDR2 SYGVNS. The CDR3 is 16 amino acids. CDR3 sequence (DNA): TGTGCCAGCAGTGGATTGGGCTCCGGTAGCTCCTACGAGCAGTACTTC. This gives the protein CASSGLGSGSSYEQYF.

Within the sample, this clone is medium-sized. The rearrangement joins TRBV14 to TRBJ2-2; D gene ambiguous. The V end lost 6 bases, the J end lost 0 bases, and 8 bases lay between the germline ends. The CDR3 runs 14 residues. In germline, CDR1 is SGHDN, CDR2 FVKESK. CDR3 nucleotides: TGTGCCAGCAGGCTAGAAGCGAACACCGGGGAGCTGTTTTTT. Its protein is CASRLEANTGELFF.